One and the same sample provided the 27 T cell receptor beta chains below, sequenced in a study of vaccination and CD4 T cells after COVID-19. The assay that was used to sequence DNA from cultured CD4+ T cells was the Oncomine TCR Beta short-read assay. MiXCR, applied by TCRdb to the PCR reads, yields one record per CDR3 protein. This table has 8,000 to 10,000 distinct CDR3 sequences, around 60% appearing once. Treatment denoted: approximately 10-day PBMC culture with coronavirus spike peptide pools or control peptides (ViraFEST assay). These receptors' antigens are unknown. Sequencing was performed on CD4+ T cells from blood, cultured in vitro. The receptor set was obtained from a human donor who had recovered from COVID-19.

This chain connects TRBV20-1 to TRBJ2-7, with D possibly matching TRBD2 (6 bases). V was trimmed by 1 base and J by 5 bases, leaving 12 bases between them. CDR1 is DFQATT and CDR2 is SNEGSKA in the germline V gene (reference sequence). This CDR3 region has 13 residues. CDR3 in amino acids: CSARANSGNEQYF. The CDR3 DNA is TGCAGTGCTAGAGCCAATAGCGGTAACGAGCAGTACTTC.

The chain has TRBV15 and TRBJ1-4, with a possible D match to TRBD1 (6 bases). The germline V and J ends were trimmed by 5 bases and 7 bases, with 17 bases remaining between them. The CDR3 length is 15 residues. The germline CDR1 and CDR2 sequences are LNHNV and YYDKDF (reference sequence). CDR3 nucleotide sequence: TGTGCCACCAGCCCTAGCCCGGTAGGGGGTGAAAAACTGTTTTTT. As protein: CATSPSPVGGEKLFF.

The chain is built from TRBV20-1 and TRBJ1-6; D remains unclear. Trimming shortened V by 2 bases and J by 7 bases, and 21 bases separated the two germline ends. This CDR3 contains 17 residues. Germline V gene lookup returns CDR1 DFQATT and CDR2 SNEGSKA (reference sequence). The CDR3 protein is CSARPFILGILNSPLHF. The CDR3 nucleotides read TGCAGTGCTAGACCATTTATCCTCGGGATCCTAAATTCACCCCTCCACTTT.

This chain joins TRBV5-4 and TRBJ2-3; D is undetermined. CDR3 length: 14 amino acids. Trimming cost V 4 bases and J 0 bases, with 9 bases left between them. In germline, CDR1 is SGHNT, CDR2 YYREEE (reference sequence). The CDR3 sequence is CASSQAPSTDTQYF. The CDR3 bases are TGTGCCAGCAGCCAGGCGCCTAGCACAGATACGCAGTATTTT.

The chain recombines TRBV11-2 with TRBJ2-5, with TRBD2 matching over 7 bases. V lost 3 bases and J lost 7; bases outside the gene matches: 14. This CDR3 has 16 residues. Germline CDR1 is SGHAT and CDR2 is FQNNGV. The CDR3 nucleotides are TGTGCCAGCAGCTTTGTGGCGCTAGCGGAGGTTGGGACCCAGTACTTC. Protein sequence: CASSFVALAEVGTQYF.

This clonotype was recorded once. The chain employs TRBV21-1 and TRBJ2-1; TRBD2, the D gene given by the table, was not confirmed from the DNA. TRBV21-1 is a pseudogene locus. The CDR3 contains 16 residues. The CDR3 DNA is TGTGCCAGCAGCAAAGTTGAGCGGGGCTCCTACAATGAGCAGTTCTTC. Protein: CASSKVERGSYNEQFF.

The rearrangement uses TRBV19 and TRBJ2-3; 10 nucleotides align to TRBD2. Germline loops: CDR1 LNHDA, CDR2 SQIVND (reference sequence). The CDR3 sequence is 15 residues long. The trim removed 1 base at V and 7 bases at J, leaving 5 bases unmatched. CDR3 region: CASSIVTSGINTQYF. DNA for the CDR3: TGTGCCAGTAGTATAGTTACTAGCGGGATCAATACGCAGTATTTT.

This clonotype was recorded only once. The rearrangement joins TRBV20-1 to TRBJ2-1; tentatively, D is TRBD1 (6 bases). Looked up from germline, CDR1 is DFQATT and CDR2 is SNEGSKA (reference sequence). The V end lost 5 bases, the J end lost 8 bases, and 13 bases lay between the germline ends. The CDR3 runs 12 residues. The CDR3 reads CSAFVAGDEQFF. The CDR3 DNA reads TGCAGTGCTTTCGTTGCAGGGGATGAGCAGTTCTTC.

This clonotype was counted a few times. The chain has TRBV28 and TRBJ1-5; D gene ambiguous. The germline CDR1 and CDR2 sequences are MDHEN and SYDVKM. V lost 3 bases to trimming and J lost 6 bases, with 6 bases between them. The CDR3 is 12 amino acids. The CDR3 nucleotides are TGTGCCAGCAGTTTTTACGGTCAGCCCCAGCATTTT. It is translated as CASSFYGQPQHF.

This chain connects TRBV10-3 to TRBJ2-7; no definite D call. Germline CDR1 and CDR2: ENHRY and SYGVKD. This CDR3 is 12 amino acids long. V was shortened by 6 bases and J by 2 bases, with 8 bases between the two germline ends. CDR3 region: CAISRTTYEQYF. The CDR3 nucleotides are TGTGCCATCAGCCGGACCACCTACGAGCAGTACTTC.

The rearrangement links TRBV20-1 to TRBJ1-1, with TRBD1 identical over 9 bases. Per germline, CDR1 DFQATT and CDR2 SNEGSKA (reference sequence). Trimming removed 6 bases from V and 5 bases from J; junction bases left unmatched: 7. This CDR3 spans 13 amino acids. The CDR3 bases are TGCAGTGCGATACAGGGGGCAAGGACTGAAGCTTTCTTT. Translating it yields CSAIQGARTEAFF.

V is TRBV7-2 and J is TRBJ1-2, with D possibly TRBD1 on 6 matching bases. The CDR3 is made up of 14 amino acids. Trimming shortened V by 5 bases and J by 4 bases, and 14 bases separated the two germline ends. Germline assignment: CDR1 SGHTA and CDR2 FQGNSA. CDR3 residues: CASSRTGTFYGYTF. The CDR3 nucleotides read TGTGCCAGCAGCCGAACAGGGACCTTCTATGGCTACACCTTC. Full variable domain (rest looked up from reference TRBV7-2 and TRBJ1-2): GAGVSQSPSNKVTEKGKDVELRCDPISGHTALYWYRQSLGQGLEFLIYFQGNSAPDKSGLPSDRFSAERTGGSVSTLTIQRTQQEDSAVYLCASSRTGTFYGYTFGSGTRLTVV.

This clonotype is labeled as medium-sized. CDR3 amino acids: CSARGFPGDGGMNTEAFF. As DNA, the CDR3 is TGCAGTGCTAGAGGGTTTCCTGGGGACGGCGGAATGAACACTGAAGCTTTCTTT. This rearrangement joins TRBV20-1 to TRBJ1-1; TRBD1 is a possible D gene (5 bases). The CDR3 spans 18 residues. Germline values: CDR1 DFQATT, CDR2 SNEGSKA (reference sequence). Trimming pared 1 base from V and 0 bases from J, leaving 21 bases between.

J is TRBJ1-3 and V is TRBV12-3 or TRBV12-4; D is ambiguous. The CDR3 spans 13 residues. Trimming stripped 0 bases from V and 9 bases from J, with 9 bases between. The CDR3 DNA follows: TGTGCCAGCAGTTTAGCCTTGCCTGGCACCATATATTTT. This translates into CASSLALPGTIYF.

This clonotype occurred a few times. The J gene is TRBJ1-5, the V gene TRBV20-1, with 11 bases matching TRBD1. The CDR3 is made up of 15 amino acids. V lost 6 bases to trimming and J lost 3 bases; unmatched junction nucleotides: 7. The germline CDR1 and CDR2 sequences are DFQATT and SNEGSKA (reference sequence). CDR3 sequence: CSAPWTGGINQPQHF. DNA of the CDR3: TGCAGTGCCCCATGGACAGGGGGCATCAATCAGCCCCAGCATTTT.

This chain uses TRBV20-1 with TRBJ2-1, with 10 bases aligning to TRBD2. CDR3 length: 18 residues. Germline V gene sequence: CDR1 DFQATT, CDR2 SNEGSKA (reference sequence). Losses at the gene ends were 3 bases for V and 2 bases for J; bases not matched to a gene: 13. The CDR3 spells CSASSYSGRTITYNEQFF. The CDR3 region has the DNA TGCAGTGCTAGCTCCTATAGCGGGAGGACCATAACCTACAATGAGCAGTTCTTC.

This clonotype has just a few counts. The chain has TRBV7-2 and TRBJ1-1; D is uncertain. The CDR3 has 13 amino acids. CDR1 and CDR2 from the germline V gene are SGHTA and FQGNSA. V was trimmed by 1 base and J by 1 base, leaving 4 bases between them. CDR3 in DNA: TGTGCCAGCAGCTTAGTAAGGAACACTGAAGCTTTCTTT. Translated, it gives CASSLVRNTEAFF.

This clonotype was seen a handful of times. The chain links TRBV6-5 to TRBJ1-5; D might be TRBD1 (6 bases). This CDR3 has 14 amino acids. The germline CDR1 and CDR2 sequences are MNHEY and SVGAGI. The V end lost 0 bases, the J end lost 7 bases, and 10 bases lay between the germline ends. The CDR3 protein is CASSYSSGGQPQHF. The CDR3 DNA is TGTGCCAGCAGTTACTCATCGGGGGGCCAGCCCCAGCATTTT.

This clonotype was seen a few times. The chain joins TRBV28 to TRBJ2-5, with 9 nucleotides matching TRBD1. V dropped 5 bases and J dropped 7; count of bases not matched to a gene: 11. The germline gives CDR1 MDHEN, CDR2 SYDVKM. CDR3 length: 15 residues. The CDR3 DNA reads TGTGCCAGCAGTCAAGGGACAGGGCGGTGGGGGACCCAGTACTTC. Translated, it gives CASSQGTGRWGTQYF.

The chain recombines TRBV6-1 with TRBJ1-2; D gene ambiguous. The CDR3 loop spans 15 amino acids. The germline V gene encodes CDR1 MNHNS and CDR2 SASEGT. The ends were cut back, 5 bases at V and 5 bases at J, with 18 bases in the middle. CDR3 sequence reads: CASSTAPPLGYGYTF. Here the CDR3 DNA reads TGTGCCAGCAGTACCGCGCCACCGCTGGGGTATGGCTACACCTTC.

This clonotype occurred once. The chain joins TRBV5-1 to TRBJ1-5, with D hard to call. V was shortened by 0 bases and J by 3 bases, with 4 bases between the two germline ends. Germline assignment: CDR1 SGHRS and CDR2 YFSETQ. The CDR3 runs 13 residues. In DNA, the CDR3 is TGCGCCAGCAGCTTGGAGGTCAATCAGCCCCAGCATTTT. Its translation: CASSLEVNQPQHF.

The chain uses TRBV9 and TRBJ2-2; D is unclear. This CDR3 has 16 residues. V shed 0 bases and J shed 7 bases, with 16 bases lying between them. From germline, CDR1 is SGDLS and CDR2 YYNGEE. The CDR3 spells CASSVGSGLGIGELFF. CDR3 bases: TGTGCCAGCAGCGTAGGTAGTGGGCTCGGTATCGGGGAGCTGTTTTTT.

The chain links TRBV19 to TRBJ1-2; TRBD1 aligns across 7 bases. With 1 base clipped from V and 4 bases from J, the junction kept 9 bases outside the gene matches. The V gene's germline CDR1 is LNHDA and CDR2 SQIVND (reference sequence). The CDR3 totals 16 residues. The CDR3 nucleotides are TGTGCCAGTAGTATAGGTCGGACAGGACCACCCTATGGCTACACCTTC. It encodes CASSIGRTGPPYGYTF.

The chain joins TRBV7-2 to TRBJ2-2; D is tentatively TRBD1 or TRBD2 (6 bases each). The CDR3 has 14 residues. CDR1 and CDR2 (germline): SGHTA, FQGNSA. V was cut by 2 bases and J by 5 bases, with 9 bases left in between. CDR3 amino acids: CASSLRGRTGELFF. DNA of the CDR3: TGTGCCAGCAGCTTACGGGGGCGGACCGGGGAGCTGTTTTTT.

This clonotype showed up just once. CDR3 sequence reads: CASSFLASGRNTQYF. The DNA for the CDR3 is TGTGCCAGCAGCTTTTTGGCTAGCGGGAGGAATACGCAGTATTTT. The chain combines TRBV11-2 with TRBJ2-3; 11 nucleotides line up with TRBD2. CDR1 and CDR2 from the germline V gene are SGHAT and FQNNGV. J was trimmed by 7 bases and V by 3 bases; bases with no gene match: 6. This CDR3 spans 15 amino acids.

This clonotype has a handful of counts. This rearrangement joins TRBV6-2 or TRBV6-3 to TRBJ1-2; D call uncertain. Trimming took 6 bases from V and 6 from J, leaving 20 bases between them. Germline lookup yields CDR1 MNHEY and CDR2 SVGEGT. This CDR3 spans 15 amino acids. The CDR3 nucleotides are TGTGCCAGCAGCACCATCCGGGATCCAGCCAATGGCTACACCTTC. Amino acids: CASSTIRDPANGYTF.

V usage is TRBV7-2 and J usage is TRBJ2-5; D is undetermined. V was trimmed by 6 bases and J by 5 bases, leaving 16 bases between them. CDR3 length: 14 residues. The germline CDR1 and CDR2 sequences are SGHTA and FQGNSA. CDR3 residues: CASSTPGSRETQYF. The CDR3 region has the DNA TGTGCCAGCAGTACCCCTGGATCGAGGGAGACCCAGTACTTC.